This T cell receptor beta chain is from a study of blood T cell repertoires in COVID-19. A word on this clone: A read error may produce the germline difference seen at one junction end. The same CDR3 can be traced to other DNA sequences in this sample.

This CDR3 spans 17 amino acids. Germline assignment: CDR1 LGHDT and CDR2 YNNKEL (reference sequence). Sequenced by immunoSEQ multiplex PCR; TCRdb stores in-frame clones only, minus some. The table has approximately 200,000 clones, 75% to 90% seen once; the top ten hold approximately 11%. This chain uses TRBV3-1 (or the pseudogene TRBV3-2) with TRBJ2-2; TRBD2 might be the D (5 bases). This receptor was obtained from a human donor with active or convalescent COVID-19. The donor label of this sample is uncertain. Specimen: peripheral blood. CDR3 region: CASSQDGYVGISGELFF. In DNA, the CDR3 is TGTGCCAGCAGCCAAGATGGGTACGTCGGGATTTCCGGGGAACTGTTTTTT.